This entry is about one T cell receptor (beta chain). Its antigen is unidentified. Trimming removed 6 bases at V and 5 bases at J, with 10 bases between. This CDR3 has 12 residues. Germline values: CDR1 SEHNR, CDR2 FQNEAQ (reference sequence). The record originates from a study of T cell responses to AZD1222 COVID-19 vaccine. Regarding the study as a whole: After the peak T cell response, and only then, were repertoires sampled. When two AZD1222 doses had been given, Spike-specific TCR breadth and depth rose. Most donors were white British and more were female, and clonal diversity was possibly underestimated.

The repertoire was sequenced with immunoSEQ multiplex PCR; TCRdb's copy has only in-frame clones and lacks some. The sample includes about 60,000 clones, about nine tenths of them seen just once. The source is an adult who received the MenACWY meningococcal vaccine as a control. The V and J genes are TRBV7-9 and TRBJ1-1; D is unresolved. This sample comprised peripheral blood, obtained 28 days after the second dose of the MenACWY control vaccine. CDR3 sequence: CASRSRETEAFF. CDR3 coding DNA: TGTGCCAGCAGATCCCGAGAGACTGAAGCTTTCTTT.